What follows are 21 T cell receptor beta chains derived from one specimen sequenced in a study of blood T cell repertoires in COVID-19. The table came from immunoSEQ multiplex PCR; TCRdb's copy has only in-frame clones and leaves some out. The data contain 200,000 to 250,000 clones, about 87% of them singletons. The sample comprised peripheral blood. These receptors all stem from a man between 60 and 70 years old with acute or convalescent COVID-19.

V gene TRBV10-3 combines with J gene TRBJ2-1; TRBD1 might be the D (6 bases). This CDR3 contains 15 residues. V dropped 6 bases and J dropped 0 bases, with 12 bases sitting between them. The V gene's germline CDR1 is ENHRY and CDR2 SYGVKD. The CDR3 nucleotides read TGTGCCATCAGGGAAACAGGGAGCTCCTACAATGAGCAGTTCTTC. Its translation is CAIRETGSSYNEQFF.

The chain recombines TRBV30 with TRBJ1-1; TRBD1 might be the D (6 bases). V was cut by 0 bases and J by 1 base, with 6 bases left in between. The CDR3 is 13 residues long. The germline V gene encodes CDR1 GTSNPN and CDR2 SVGIG (reference sequence). This CDR3 reads CAWSVQGNTEAFF. In nucleotides, the CDR3 is TGTGCCTGGAGTGTACAGGGGAACACTGAAGCTTTCTTT.

V usage is TRBV6-5 and J usage is TRBJ2-5; D perhaps matches TRBD2 (6 bases). The CDR3 spans 14 residues. Germline lookup yields CDR1 MNHEY and CDR2 SVGAGI. The ends were cut back, 2 bases at V and 3 bases at J, with 10 bases in the middle. CDR3 sequence (DNA): TGTGCCAGCAGTTACGGCTCGGGGGAAGAGACCCAGTACTTC. It codes for CASSYGSGEETQYF.

This chain links TRBV2 with TRBJ1-6; D ambiguous. This CDR3 has 16 residues. Germline V CDR1 and CDR2: SNHLY, FYNNEI. Trimming pared 2 bases from V and 5 bases from J, leaving 13 bases between. The CDR3 coding sequence is TGTGCCAGCAGTGAAACTAGGTTCGGAGATAATTCACCCCTCCACTTT. This codes for CASSETRFGDNSPLHF.

The CDR3 protein is CASSAYGGGANVLTF. The CDR3 DNA reads as TGTGCCAGCAGCGCCTACGGGGGAGGGGCCAACGTCCTGACTTTC. This sequence joins TRBV7-3 and TRBJ2-6, with D perhaps TRBD2 (6 bases). This CDR3 has 15 amino acids. Germline V gene sequence: CDR1 SGHTA, CDR2 FQGTGA. Trimming shortened V by 5 bases and J by 4 bases, and 12 bases separated the two germline ends.

This chain uses TRBV5-1 with TRBJ2-1; TRBD2 aligns across 10 bases. V shed 3 bases, J shed 8 bases, and the junction held 5 bases outside the gene matches. The CDR3 length is 14 residues. The V gene's germline CDR1 is SGHRS and CDR2 YFSETQ. CDR3 DNA: TGCGCCAGCAGCTCGGAGCGGGGGGGCGATGAGCAGTTCTTC. This codes for CASSSERGGDEQFF.

This chain uses TRBV7-2 with TRBJ2-5; 7 positions match TRBD2. The junction had 13 bases not matched to a gene; V was cut back by 2 bases and J by 1 base. CDR3 length: 18 residues. Looked up from germline, CDR1 is SGHTA and CDR2 is FQGNSA. CDR3 loop: CASSLYYTGGGPQETQYF. CDR3 DNA sequence: TGTGCCAGCAGCTTATATTATACGGGGGGTGGCCCCCAAGAGACCCAGTACTTC.

V and J are TRBV27 and TRBJ1-2; 7 nucleotides agree with TRBD1. The CDR3 has 13 residues. The V gene end was trimmed by 5 bases and the J gene end by 7 bases; junction bases not matched to a gene: 7. Germline CDR1 is MNHEY and CDR2 is SMNVEV (reference sequence). The CDR3 bases are TGTGCCAGCAGTGCCGGCCCAGGGGGTGGCTACACCTTC. This translates into CASSAGPGGGYTF.

This chain joins TRBV19 and TRBJ1-2, with 7 bases that match TRBD1. This CDR3 is 14 amino acids long. Trimming at V came to 3 bases and at J to 2 bases, leaving 3 bases not matched to a gene. Germline CDR1 is LNHDA and CDR2 is SQIVND (reference sequence). The CDR3 DNA is TGTGCCAGTAGTATCCGGACAGGCAACTATGGCTACACCTTC. Translating gives CASSIRTGNYGYTF. The full variable domain, with the rest looked up from reference TRBV19 and TRBJ1-2, is DGGITQSPKYLFRKEGQNVTLSCEQNLNHDAMYWYRQDPGQGLRLIYYSQIVNDFQKGDIAEGYSVSREKKESFPLTVTSAQKNPTAFYLCASSIRTGNYGYTFGSGTRLTVV.

The count of this clone is one. The J gene is TRBJ2-5, the V gene TRBV11-2; TRBD1 is a possible D gene (5 bases). This CDR3 comprises 16 residues. Trimming cost V 0 bases and J 5 bases, with 16 bases left between them. Germline V gene data show CDR1 as SGHAT and CDR2 as FQNNGV. CDR3 nucleotides: TGTGCCAGCAGCTTAGACCGGACAACCCTGGGGGAGACCCAGTACTTC. It encodes CASSLDRTTLGETQYF. The complete variable domain, with remaining parts taken from reference TRBV11-2 and TRBJ2-5, reads EAGVAQSPRYKIIEKRQSVAFWCNPISGHATLYWYQQILGQGPKLLIQFQNNGVVDDSQLPKDRFSAERLKGVDSTLKIQPAKLEDSAVYLCASSLDRTTLGETQYFGPGTRLLVL.

The chain recombines TRBV5-6 with TRBJ1-5, with TRBD1 matching over 9 bases. The CDR3 has 16 residues. Germline V gives CDR1 SGHDT, CDR2 YYEEEE. Trimming at V came to 2 bases and at J to 3 bases, leaving 6 bases not matched to a gene. The CDR3 loop reads CASSLRDREPNQPQHF. As DNA, the CDR3 is TGTGCCAGCAGCTTAAGGGACAGGGAGCCCAATCAGCCCCAGCATTTT. Supplemented by reference TRBV5-6 and TRBJ1-5, the full variable domain reads DAGVTQSPTHLIKTRGQQVTLRCSPKSGHDTVSWYQQALGQGPQFIFQYYEEEERQRGNFPDRFSGHQFPNYSSELNVNALLLGDSALYLCASSLRDREPNQPQHFGDGTRLSIL.

This chain connects TRBV9 to TRBJ2-7; weak D call: TRBD2 (6 bases). The V end lost 3 bases, the J end lost 0 bases, and 13 bases lay between the germline ends. The CDR3 is made up of 15 amino acids. Germline-derived CDR1 and CDR2 are SGDLS and YYNGEE. The CDR3 protein is CASSGWDFPSYEQYF. The CDR3 DNA follows: TGTGCCAGCAGCGGTTGGGACTTTCCCTCCTACGAGCAGTACTTC.

A single count supports this clone. The gene calls are TRBV15 and TRBJ1-1; 8 nucleotides align to TRBD1. CDR1 LNHNV and CDR2 YYDKDF come from the germline V gene (reference sequence). Losses at the gene ends were 0 bases for V and 1 base for J; bases not matched to a gene: 7. The CDR3 spans 17 residues. CDR3 residues: CATSREQGVIRNTEAFF. CDR3 coding DNA: TGTGCCACCAGCAGAGAACAGGGGGTTATTCGGAACACTGAAGCTTTCTTT.

The chain couples TRBV7-2 to TRBJ1-5; D perhaps matches TRBD1 (5 bases). The CDR3 contains 15 residues. V lost 5 bases and J 5 bases, leaving 16 bases between the germline ends. Germline V CDR1 and CDR2: SGHTA, FQGNSA. The CDR3 bases are TGTGCCAGCAGCCAAGGGGTGGTTACTCATCAGCCCCAGCATTTT. Protein product: CASSQGVVTHQPQHF.

The chain is built from TRBV28 and TRBJ2-5; tentatively, D is TRBD1 (6 bases). Germline CDR1 MDHEN, CDR2 SYDVKM. V lost 2 bases, J lost 5 bases, and 12 bases lay in between. This CDR3 has 14 residues. This CDR3 reads CASSLGPQGETQYF. DNA for the CDR3: TGTGCCAGCAGTTTAGGTCCCCAGGGGGAGACCCAGTACTTC.

The V call is TRBV3-1 (or the pseudogene TRBV3-2), the J call TRBJ1-5, with D possibly TRBD1 on 5 matching bases. The CDR3 sequence is 16 residues long. The ends were cut back, 0 bases at V and 7 bases at J, with 16 bases in the middle. CDR1 and CDR2 from the germline V gene are LGHDT and YNNKEL (reference sequence). The CDR3 nucleotides read TGTGCCAGCAGCCAAGACAGGGTCCTGAGGAAGCAGCCCCAGCATTTT. This codes for CASSQDRVLRKQPQHF.

V usage is TRBV6-6 and J usage is TRBJ1-1; the match to TRBD1 covers 11 bases. Germline values: CDR1 MNHNY, CDR2 SVGAGI (reference sequence). Unmatched junction bases numbered 10, after V lost 5 bases and J lost 2 bases. The CDR3 contains 17 residues. DNA of the CDR3: TGTGCCAGCAGTCCGACGGACAGGGGGCCGGATAACACTGAAGCTTTCTTT. Translated: CASSPTDRGPDNTEAFF.

The chain carries TRBV7-3 and TRBJ2-3, with TRBD2 matching 11 bases. The trim removed 5 bases at V and 2 bases at J, leaving 6 bases unmatched. CDR3 size: 16 residues. CDR1 and CDR2 (germline): SGHTA, FQGTGA. In DNA, the CDR3 is TGTGCCAGCAGCCAGACTAGCGGGGACCCCACAGATACGCAGTATTTT. As protein: CASSQTSGDPTDTQYF. The variable domain in full, completed from reference TRBV7-3 and TRBJ2-3, reads GAGVSQTPSNKVTEKGKYVELRCDPISGHTALYWYRQSLGQGPEFLIYFQGTGAADDSGLPNDRFFAVRPEGSVSTLKIQRTERGDSAVYLCASSQTSGDPTDTQYFGPGTRLTVL.

This clone was seen once. The chain carries TRBV5-8 and TRBJ2-3; the match to TRBD2 covers 14 bases. V was clipped by 2 bases and J by 6 bases; unmatched bases: 5. Germline CDR1 SGHTS, CDR2 YDEGEE. The CDR3 is 16 residues long. The CDR3 nucleotides are TGTGCCAGCAGCTTAAGACTAGCGGGGGGGCTGGATACGCAGTATTTT. Encoded protein: CASSLRLAGGLDTQYF.

The J gene is TRBJ2-2, the V gene TRBV24-1; maybe TRBD2 (5 bases). The germline CDR1 and CDR2 sequences are KGHDR and SFDVKD. With 3 bases removed from V and 4 bases from J, the gap between germline ends came to 8 bases. This CDR3 has 14 amino acids. The CDR3 loop reads CATSDRERTGELFF. For the CDR3, the DNA is TGTGCCACCAGTGATAGGGAGCGCACCGGGGAGCTGTTTTTT.

V usage is TRBV4-1 and J usage is TRBJ1-4; D not resolved. V was clipped by 1 base and J by 8 bases, with 14 bases between them. Germline V gives CDR1 MGHRA, CDR2 YSYEKL. The CDR3 has 15 amino acids. CDR3 nucleotide sequence: TGCGCCAGCAGCCAAGGGACTTCCCTAGGGGAAAAACTGTTTTTT. This codes for CASSQGTSLGEKLFF.